This T cell receptor (beta chain) is drawn from a study of patients and donors after allogeneic stem cell transplantation. Via MiXCR, TCRdb re-called the RT-PCR reads, giving one row per CDR3 protein. Among 390,000 or so distinct CDR3 sequences listed, approximately 16% were seen once. With 10 bases clipped from V and 5 bases from J, the junction kept 8 bases outside the gene matches. The CDR3 loop spans 12 amino acids. Ten or more counts support this clonotype. The source of this sequence is a human donor who was either an allogeneic HSCT recipient or a stem cell or donor lymphocyte infusion donor (not recorded which). It is not recorded whose cells these are; they may come from a transplant donor. J is TRBJ2-7 and V is TRBV12-3 or TRBV12-4, with 7 bases matching TRBD2. The sample taken for sequencing was blood, either unsorted or a sorted T cell fraction (not recorded which). The CDR3 is CATSAGAHEQYF. CDR3 bases: TGTGCCACAAGCGCGGGAGCCCACGAGCAGTACTTC.